Shown below are 20 T cell receptor beta chains from a single sample sequenced in a study of T cell responses to AZD1222 COVID-19 vaccine. The data were produced by immunoSEQ multiplex PCR, yet TCRdb's version contains in-frame clones alone and is incomplete. The top ten clones hold roughly 6.1% of a sample with tens of thousands of clones, 89% of them seen once. The sample was peripheral blood, taken 28 days after the second AZD1222 dose. The source is an adult who received the AZD1222 COVID-19 vaccine.

This sequence joins TRBV5-6 and TRBJ2-2, with 9 bases fitting TRBD2. Germline CDR1 is SGHDT and CDR2 is YYEEEE. This CDR3 is built from 18 residues. V was pared by 4 bases and J by 5 bases, with 15 bases of the junction left unmatched. For the CDR3, the DNA is TGTGCCAGCAGCCTTCGGGGAGCGGGGGGTCCCTTGACCGGGGAGCTGTTTTTT. It encodes CASSLRGAGGPLTGELFF.

This chain links TRBV12-5 with TRBJ2-2, with 10 nucleotides matching TRBD2. The trim removed 5 bases at V and 1 base at J, leaving 4 bases unmatched. Germline CDR1 LGHNT, CDR2 FRNRAP. The CDR3 is 16 amino acids. The CDR3 sequence: CASGGKREGNTGELFF. The CDR3 nucleotides are TGTGCTAGTGGTGGGAAGCGGGAGGGGAACACCGGGGAGCTGTTTTTT.

On this clone itself: Germline and junction disagree at one end, which may indicate a read error. The CDR3 DNA is TGTGCCAGCAGCTTATCAGGGAGATTCGGTGAAGCTTTCTTT. It translates to CASSLSGRFGEAFF. The chain employs TRBV27 and TRBJ1-1; maybe TRBD1 (5 bases). CDR1 and CDR2 (germline): MNHEY, SMNVEV (reference sequence). The CDR3 contains 14 residues.

The chain links TRBV5-1 to TRBJ2-1; D may match TRBD1 or TRBD2 (5 bases each). Trimming removed 0 bases at V and 2 bases at J, with 9 bases between. CDR3 length equals 15 residues. Germline V lookup: CDR1 SGHRS, CDR2 YFSETQ. CDR3 region: CASSLVGDTYNEQFF. The CDR3 DNA reads as TGCGCCAGCAGCTTGGTGGGGGATACCTACAATGAGCAGTTCTTC.

V and J are TRBV9 and TRBJ2-3, with 9 bases that match TRBD2. Germline V gives CDR1 SGDLS, CDR2 YYNGEE. This CDR3 contains 18 residues. Trimming cost V 7 bases and J 8 bases; bases outside gene matches: 23. The DNA of the CDR3 is TGTGCCAGCGCACCCCTCCGGGGGAGCAGCGGGGGGCCCCTTACGCAGTATTTT. It yields the protein CASAPLRGSSGGPLTQYF.

V and J are TRBV19 and TRBJ1-2, with D maybe TRBD1 (5 bases). Germline V CDR1 and CDR2: LNHDA, SQIVND (reference sequence). The CDR3 extends over 17 amino acids. V lost 6 bases and J lost 5, with 25 bases in between. The CDR3 region is CASSPDSSSTDSYGYTF. In DNA, the CDR3 is TGTGCCAGTAGCCCCGATTCGTCATCGACAGATTCATATGGCTACACCTTC.

The chain couples TRBV4-1 to TRBJ2-7, with D perhaps matching TRBD1 (5 bases). The germline V gene encodes CDR1 MGHRA and CDR2 YSYEKL. The CDR3 sequence is 15 residues long. V was pared by 0 bases and J by 6 bases, with 15 bases between. CDR3 DNA: TGCGCCAGCAGCCAAGAGGGGCATGGTCGAGGCGAGCAGTACTTC. Amino acids: CASSQEGHGRGEQYF.

The chain couples TRBV27 to TRBJ1-2; D is possibly TRBD1 (5 bases). Germline loops: CDR1 MNHEY, CDR2 SMNVEV (reference sequence). This CDR3 has 14 amino acids. Trimming took 5 bases from V and 4 from J, leaving 14 bases between them. CDR3 sequence (DNA): TGTGCCAGCAGTACCTGGGGGGGTACCTATGGCTACACCTTC. It translates to CASSTWGGTYGYTF.

The V and J genes are TRBV9 and TRBJ2-3, with TRBD2 matching 9 bases. Germline V gives CDR1 SGDLS, CDR2 YYNGEE. The CDR3 consists of 16 residues. Trimming removed 0 bases from V and 3 bases from J; junction bases left unmatched: 5. CDR3 bases: TGTGCCAGCAGCGTAGGATCAGCGGGAGGAACAGATACGCAGTATTTT. Encoded protein: CASSVGSAGGTDTQYF.

The rearrangement uses TRBV19 and TRBJ2-2, with 9 nucleotides matching TRBD2. The V gene end was trimmed by 6 bases and the J gene end by 7 bases; junction bases not matched to a gene: 6. Germline V CDR1 and CDR2: LNHDA, SQIVND (reference sequence). CDR3 length equals 14 residues. The CDR3 DNA reads TGTGCCAGTAGCGGACTAGCGTTTTACGGGGAGCTGTTTTTT. Protein sequence: CASSGLAFYGELFF.

The count of this clone is one. In nucleotides, the CDR3 is TGTGCCAGCAGCTCCAGTAGGGGAAGGGGTAATTCACCCCTCCACTTT. Residues: CASSSSRGRGNSPLHF. The rearrangement joins TRBV5-6 to TRBJ1-6, with a tentative D call TRBD1 (5 bases). The CDR3 extends over 16 amino acids. Trimming shortened V by 3 bases and J by 6 bases, and 16 bases separated the two germline ends. Germline V gene data show CDR1 as SGHDT and CDR2 as YYEEEE.

The chain joins TRBV5-1 to TRBJ2-1, with TRBD2 as a possible D gene (5 bases). Trimming took off 3 bases at V and 6 bases at J, with 7 bases between the two ends. The CDR3 spans 12 residues. The germline V gene has CDR1 SGHRS and CDR2 YFSETQ. The CDR3 spells CASSSEGNEQFF. The CDR3, as DNA: TGCGCCAGCAGCTCAGAGGGCAATGAGCAGTTCTTC.

The chain recombines TRBV5-4 with TRBJ1-1, with a tentative D call TRBD1 (5 bases). CDR1 SGHNT and CDR2 YYREEE come from the germline V gene (reference sequence). The CDR3 consists of 14 residues. V was cut by 2 bases and J by 5 bases, with 13 bases left in between. The CDR3 DNA reads as TGTGCCAGCAGCTTAGAAGGGGCAGGGACTGAAGCTTTCTTT. It codes for CASSLEGAGTEAFF.

CDR3 in amino acids: CASSPPTGHYGYTF. DNA of the CDR3: TGTGCCAGCAGTCCCCCGACAGGGCACTATGGCTACACCTTC. The V call is TRBV28, the J call TRBJ1-2; 7 bases agree with TRBD1. V shed 5 bases, J shed 3 bases, and the junction held 6 bases outside the gene matches. CDR3 length: 14 amino acids. Germline V gene lookup returns CDR1 MDHEN and CDR2 SYDVKM.

This clone has a handful of counts. V gene TRBV28 combines with J gene TRBJ1-5; no clear D. The CDR3 has 12 residues. V lost 6 bases and J lost 7, with 10 bases in between. CDR1 is MDHEN and CDR2 is SYDVKM in the germline V gene. CDR3 in amino acids: CASRDDQQPQHF. DNA for the CDR3: TGTGCCAGCAGGGATGACCAGCAGCCCCAGCATTTT.

This sequence joins TRBV6-2 or TRBV6-3 and TRBJ2-3; no clear D. Per the germline V gene, CDR1 is MNHEY and CDR2 is SVGEGT. The CDR3 is 16 amino acids. V was pared by 6 bases and J by 2 bases, with 18 bases between. CDR3 nucleotide sequence: TGTGCCAGCAGCCCTTTGACTGGAGTCCTCACAGATACGCAGTATTTT. Its translation is CASSPLTGVLTDTQYF.

This chain links TRBV30 with TRBJ1-2; D not certain. This CDR3 is built from 10 residues. Germline V gives CDR1 GTSNPN, CDR2 SVGIG (reference sequence). Trimming took 3 bases from V and 8 from J, leaving 7 bases between them. CDR3 bases: TGTGCCTGGAGAAGATCAGGCTACACCTTC. This gives the protein CAWRRSGYTF.

This clone was counted between two and nine times. The rearrangement links TRBV12-5 to TRBJ1-2; 9 bases are shared with TRBD1. Germline V gene sequence: CDR1 LGHNT, CDR2 FRNRAP. V lost 0 bases to trimming and J lost 6 bases; unmatched junction nucleotides: 5. The CDR3 covers 15 residues. The CDR3 nucleotides are TGTGCTAGTGGTTTGGTACTTGGGACAGGGAATGGCTACACCTTC. It is translated as CASGLVLGTGNGYTF. Variable domain in full (rest from reference TRBV12-5 and TRBJ1-2): DARVTQTPRHKVTEMGQEVTMRCQPILGHNTVFWYRQTMMQGLELLAYFRNRAPLDDSGMPKDRFSAEMPDATLATLKIQPSEPRDSAVYFCASGLVLGTGNGYTFGSGTRLTVV.

The CDR3 region is CASSWDRGSPLHF. DNA of the CDR3: TGCGCCAGCAGCTGGGACAGGGGTTCACCCCTCCACTTT. This chain uses TRBV5-1 with TRBJ1-6; 10 positions match TRBD1. V lost 3 bases, J lost 9 bases, and 0 bases stayed unmatched. Germline CDR1 is SGHRS and CDR2 is YFSETQ. CDR3 length equals 13 residues. The full variable domain, rest sourced from reference TRBV5-1 and TRBJ1-6, is KAGVTQTPRYLIKTRGQQVTLSCSPISGHRSVSWYQQTPGQGLQFLFEYFSETQRNKGNFPGRFSGRQFSNSRSEMNVSTLELGDSALYLCASSWDRGSPLHFGNGTRLTVT.

The chain links TRBV5-6 to TRBJ1-3; D is uncertain. V was cut by 1 base and J by 0 bases, with 5 bases left in between. CDR1 SGHDT and CDR2 YYEEEE come from the germline V gene. The CDR3 contains 14 residues. The CDR3 region has the DNA TGTGCCAGCAGCTTGTTGAGCTCTGGAAACACCATATATTTT. The encoded protein is CASSLLSSGNTIYF.